This TCR beta chain was sequenced during a study of T cell responses to AZD1222 COVID-19 vaccine. About this clone itself: Its antigen is currently unknown.

Data came from immunoSEQ multiplex PCR; TCRdb stores just in-frame clones and leaves some out. Among roughly 120,000 clones listed, around 92% were seen once. Findings and limits, study-wide: Baseline seropositives among AZD1222 recipients totaled only five or six. Sampling that yielded the repertoires occurred only after the peak T cell response. Two doses of AZD1222 preceded a rise in Spike-specific TCR breadth and depth.

The trim removed 7 bases at V and 3 bases at J, leaving 12 bases unmatched. This CDR3 contains 16 residues. CDR1 is LNHDA and CDR2 is SQIVND in the germline V gene (reference sequence). The specimen was peripheral blood, collected 28 days after the second AZD1222 dose. The sequence derives from an adult who received the AZD1222 COVID-19 vaccine. The chain has TRBV19 and TRBJ2-1; 7 bases are a match to TRBD2. CDR3 sequence: CASMGRERGYYNEQFF. Here the CDR3 DNA reads TGTGCCAGTATGGGACGGGAGCGGGGTTACTACAATGAGCAGTTCTTC. Filled out from reference TRBV19 and TRBJ2-1, the complete variable domain reads DGGITQSPKYLFRKEGQNVTLSCEQNLNHDAMYWYRQDPGQGLRLIYYSQIVNDFQKGDIAEGYSVSREKKESFPLTVTSAQKNPTAFYLCASMGRERGYYNEQFFGPGTRLTVL.